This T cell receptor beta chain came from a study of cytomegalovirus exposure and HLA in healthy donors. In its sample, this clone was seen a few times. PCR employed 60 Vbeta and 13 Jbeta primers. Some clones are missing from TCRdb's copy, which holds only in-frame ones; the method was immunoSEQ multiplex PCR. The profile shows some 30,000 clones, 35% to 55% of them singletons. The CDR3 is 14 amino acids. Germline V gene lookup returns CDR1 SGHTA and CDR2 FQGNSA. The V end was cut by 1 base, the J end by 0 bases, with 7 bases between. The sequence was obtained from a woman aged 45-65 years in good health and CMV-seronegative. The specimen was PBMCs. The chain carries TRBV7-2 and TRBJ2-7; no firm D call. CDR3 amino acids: CASSLEVSSYEQYF. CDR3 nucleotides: TGTGCCAGCAGCTTAGAAGTCAGCTCCTACGAGCAGTACTTC.